Sequencing of this TCR beta chain was carried out in a study of naive and memory T cell subsets. On this clonotype itself: What it binds is not known.

The germline CDR1 and CDR2 sequences are MDHEN and SYDVKM. V gave up 6 bases and J gave up 6 bases; unmatched junction bases: 11. This CDR3 contains 16 residues. Broader study findings: Possibly reflecting memory cells re-expressing CD45RA, a few larger clonotypes occurred in naive repertoires, especially CD8.

An equimolar mix of two oligonucleotides served as the beta constant-region primer for TRBC1 and TRBC2. Four rounds of PCR amplified the ligated cDNA using nested alpha and beta constant-region primers plus SP2. Ligation attached a single-stranded oligonucleotide with a 12-nucleotide UMI and the SP2 primer to the cDNA 3' end. Each CDR3 protein gets one entry after TCRdb re-called the UMI-ligation and nested PCR reads with MiXCR. This sample has 150,000 or so distinct CDR3 sequences, with 22% found just once. V usage is TRBV28 and J usage is TRBJ1-5, with 10 positions matching TRBD1. The sequence came from a human donor in good health. The sequenced sample was naive CD4+ T cells from blood. CDR3 region: CASSQGDRGFGQPQHF. The CDR3 DNA reads as TGTGCCAGCAGCCAGGGGGACAGGGGATTTGGTCAGCCCCAGCATTTT.